These 18 T cell receptor beta chains were all obtained from the same sample, sequenced in a study of T cells in Graves' hyperthyroidism and ophthalmopathy (dated by TCRdb to about 2019). Libraries were prepared through multiplex PCR. Sequencing took place on an Illumina HiSeq 2000. TCR beta CDR3 regions were amplified from RNA transcripts. A first-round RT-PCR of the TCR CDR3 used the HTBI primer set with the Qiagen OneStep RT-PCR kit. Clones were called with MiXCR by TCRdb after fastp trimmed the public reads at Q25, and only in-frame beta chains were retained. Rows are combined by CDR3 protein, so each entry shows the most common genes and DNA. The sample table records under 550,000 distinct CDR3 sequences; just under 20% of these occur just once. Approximately 48% of the sample rests with the top ten. Sequencing input: blood. The receptors stem from a man in his forties with Graves' ophthalmopathy.

This clonotype occurred a few times. V and J are TRBV12-3 or TRBV12-4 and TRBJ1-3; no firm D call. Trimming took off 6 bases at V and 4 bases at J, with 13 bases between the two ends. The CDR3 spans 14 residues. The CDR3 region is CASSLGRRGNTIYF. The CDR3 coding sequence is TGTGCCAGCAGCCTCGGACGCCGGGGAAACACCATATATTTT.

The gene calls are TRBV19 and TRBJ1-5, with D uncertain. The CDR3 runs 14 residues. Germline values: CDR1 LNHDA, CDR2 SQIVND (reference sequence). Trimming left V 3 bases short and J 4 bases short, with 10 bases between. This CDR3 is CASSILDGNQPQHF. CDR3 DNA sequence: TGTGCCAGTAGTATTCTTGACGGGAATCAGCCCCAGCATTTT. The variable domain in full, with the rest retrieved from reference TRBV19 and TRBJ1-5, is DGGITQSPKYLFRKEGQNVTLSCEQNLNHDAMYWYRQDPGQGLRLIYYSQIVNDFQKGDIAEGYSVSREKKESFPLTVTSAQKNPTAFYLCASSILDGNQPQHFGDGTRLSIL.

The sample holds a few counts of this clonotype. The chain couples TRBV27 to TRBJ2-7; D ambiguous. V dropped 3 bases and J dropped 5 bases, with 20 bases sitting between them. CDR1 and CDR2 (germline): MNHEY, SMNVEV (reference sequence). This CDR3 comprises 16 residues. The CDR3 DNA reads as TGTGCCAGCAGTTTCTCGAGACCCCGGAATAGAAACGAGCAGTACTTC. Amino acid sequence: CASSFSRPRNRNEQYF.

V usage is TRBV6-2 or TRBV6-3 and J usage is TRBJ2-7, with a weak D call TRBD1 (6 bases). V was clipped by 7 bases and J by 0 bases, with 19 bases between them. This CDR3 contains 16 residues. Germline CDR1 MNHEY, CDR2 SVGEGT. The CDR3 DNA follows: TGTGCCAGCACCAAAATCGACAGGCCCGACTCCTACGAGCAGTACTTC. Translated, it gives CASTKIDRPDSYEQYF.

This clonotype was counted ten times or more. V usage is TRBV5-1 and J usage is TRBJ2-7; the D gene is possibly TRBD1 (6 bases). Germline assignment: CDR1 SGHRS and CDR2 YFSETQ. The CDR3 has 15 residues. Deletions cut 5 bases from V and 4 bases from J, with 19 bases between. The CDR3 spells CASRKIAAQGYEQYF. The DNA of the CDR3 is TGCGCCAGCAGAAAGATCGCCGCACAGGGATACGAGCAGTACTTC.

This clonotype was counted a few times. The chain links TRBV24-1 to TRBJ2-1; D call uncertain. The CDR3 has 14 amino acids. V was pared by 5 bases and J by 5 bases, with 12 bases between. CDR1 and CDR2 (germline): KGHDR, SFDVKD. The CDR3 DNA sequence: TGTGCCACCAGTGCTGAGAATAAACACAATGAGCAGTTCTTC. The encoded protein is CATSAENKHNEQFF.

The chain combines TRBV29-1 with TRBJ2-7; maybe TRBD1 (5 bases). CDR1 SQVTM and CDR2 ANQGSEA come from the germline V gene. The CDR3 has 12 amino acids. Trimming took 4 bases from V and 3 from J, leaving 10 bases between them. CDR3 nucleotide sequence: TGCAGCGTTGTACCGGACAACTACGAGCAGTACTTC. Translating gives CSVVPDNYEQYF.

This clonotype came up many times. The genes are TRBV12-3 or TRBV12-4 and TRBJ2-7, with D possibly matching TRBD2 (7 bases). CDR3 size: 15 residues. V was pared by 5 bases and J by 5 bases, with 19 bases between. DNA of the CDR3: TGTGCCAGCAGTAAGGCTGCGTGGGGGGGCGACGAGCAGTACTTC. It encodes CASSKAAWGGDEQYF.

The table lists this clonotype with many counts. CDR3 residues: CASQTGETEAFF. The CDR3 DNA reads TGTGCCAGCCAAACAGGGGAGACTGAAGCTTTCTTT. This chain links TRBV18 with TRBJ1-1, with 7 bases lining up with TRBD1. This CDR3 spans 12 amino acids. CDR1 and CDR2 (germline): KGHSH, LQKENI. V gave up 8 bases and J gave up 5 bases; unmatched junction bases: 5.

The V and J genes are TRBV30 and TRBJ1-1; D may be TRBD1 (5 bases). V dropped 1 base and J dropped 0 bases, with 15 bases sitting between them. The CDR3 totals 16 residues. The germline V gene has CDR1 GTSNPN and CDR2 SVGIG (reference sequence). The DNA of the CDR3 is TGTGCCTGGAGTGGTGCGTCCGGGGCCATGAACACTGAAGCTTTCTTT. Its translation is CAWSGASGAMNTEAFF.

This clonotype was detected only a few times. The V gene is TRBV24-1, the J gene TRBJ2-1; 7 bases agree with TRBD2. The CDR3 covers 15 residues. V lost 4 bases and J lost 6; bases outside the gene matches: 8. Germline CDR1 and CDR2: KGHDR and SFDVKD. The CDR3 region is CATSEQAGNFNEQFF. The CDR3 nucleotides are TGTGCCACCAGTGAACAAGCGGGAAATTTCAATGAGCAGTTCTTC.

This clonotype showed up just a few times. The rearrangement links TRBV12-3 or TRBV12-4 to TRBJ2-2; 14 bases match TRBD2. The length of the CDR3 is 17 residues. The trim removed 8 bases at V and 0 bases at J, leaving 5 bases unmatched. The CDR3 nucleotides read TGTGCCAGCGGACTAGCGGGAGGATCCGCGAACACCGGGGAGCTGTTTTTT. This codes for CASGLAGGSANTGELFF.

The chain recombines TRBV10-3 with TRBJ2-7; D not resolved. V lost 3 bases to trimming and J lost 3 bases, with 15 bases between them. The length of the CDR3 is 15 residues. The germline V gene has CDR1 ENHRY and CDR2 SYGVKD. DNA of the CDR3: TGTGCCATCAGTGAAGAAGGGCCCACCTTCTACGAGCAGTACTTC. Encoded protein: CAISEEGPTFYEQYF.

The table lists this clonotype with a few counts. V and J are TRBV5-5 and TRBJ1-4; D is uncertain. The V gene lost 2 bases and the J gene lost 6 bases, with 8 bases spanning the gap. The germline CDR1 and CDR2 sequences are SGHKS and YYEKEE (reference sequence). There are 13 residues in the CDR3. CDR3 DNA sequence: TGTGCCAGCAGCTTATCACCAGATGAAAAACTGTTTTTT. This sequence encodes CASSLSPDEKLFF.

The chain recombines TRBV6-5 with TRBJ2-1; 11 nucleotides line up with TRBD2. V shed 2 bases, J shed 9 bases, and the junction held 9 bases outside the gene matches. Germline V gene lookup returns CDR1 MNHEY and CDR2 SVGAGI. CDR3 length: 16 residues. Here the CDR3 DNA reads TGTGCCAGCAGTTACCTGGGGCTAGCGGGAGGAGGTGAGCAGTTCTTC. It encodes CASSYLGLAGGGEQFF.

In its sample, this clonotype was seen a few times. This chain connects TRBV19 to TRBJ1-1; weak D call: TRBD1 (5 bases). The CDR3 runs 15 residues. Trimming stripped 7 bases from V and 4 bases from J, with 19 bases between. Per germline, CDR1 LNHDA and CDR2 SQIVND (reference sequence). This chain's CDR3 is CASILRRGEGTEAFF. CDR3 in DNA: TGTGCCAGTATCCTCCGTAGAGGGGAAGGCACTGAAGCTTTCTTT.

The chain recombines TRBV30 with TRBJ2-3, with 16 bases matching TRBD2. Germline loops: CDR1 GTSNPN, CDR2 SVGIG (reference sequence). Trimming at V came to 4 bases and at J to 5 bases, leaving 9 bases not matched to a gene. The CDR3 is 17 residues long. For the CDR3, the DNA is TGTGCCTGGACCCAGGGACTAGCGGGAGGGCCGGGAGATACGCAGTATTTT. Translation: CAWTQGLAGGPGDTQYF.

This clonotype has a count of ten or more. This chain links TRBV12-3 or TRBV12-4 with TRBJ2-5; D may be TRBD1 (6 bases). CDR3 length: 14 amino acids. V gave up 7 bases and J gave up 5 bases, with 17 bases separating them. The CDR3: CASTRPAGEETQYF. Written as DNA, the CDR3 is TGTGCCAGCACCCGTCCTGCAGGGGAGGAGACCCAGTACTTC.